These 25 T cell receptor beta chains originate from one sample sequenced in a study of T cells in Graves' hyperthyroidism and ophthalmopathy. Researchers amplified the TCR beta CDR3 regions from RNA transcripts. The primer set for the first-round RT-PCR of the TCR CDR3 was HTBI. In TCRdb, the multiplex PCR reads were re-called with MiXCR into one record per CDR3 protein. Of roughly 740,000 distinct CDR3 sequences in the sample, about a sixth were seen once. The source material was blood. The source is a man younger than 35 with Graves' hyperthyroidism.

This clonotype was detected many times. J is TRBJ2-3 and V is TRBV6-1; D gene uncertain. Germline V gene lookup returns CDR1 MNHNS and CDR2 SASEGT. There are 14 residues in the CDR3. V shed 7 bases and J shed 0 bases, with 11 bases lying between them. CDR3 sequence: CASTYSLSTDTQYF. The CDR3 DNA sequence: TGTGCCAGCACCTATAGCTTGAGCACAGATACGCAGTATTTT.

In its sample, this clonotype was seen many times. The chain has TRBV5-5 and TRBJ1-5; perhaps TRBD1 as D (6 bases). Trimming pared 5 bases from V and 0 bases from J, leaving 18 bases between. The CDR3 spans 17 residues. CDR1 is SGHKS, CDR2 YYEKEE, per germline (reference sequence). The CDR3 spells CASSFGNRAYSNQPQHF. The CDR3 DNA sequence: TGTGCCAGCAGTTTCGGAAACAGGGCCTATAGCAATCAGCCCCAGCATTTT. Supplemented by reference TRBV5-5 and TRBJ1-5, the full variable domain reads DAGVTQSPTHLIKTRGQQVTLRCSPISGHKSVSWYQQVLGQGPQFIFQYYEKEERGRGNFPDRFSARQFPNYSSELNVNALLLGDSALYLCASSFGNRAYSNQPQHFGDGTRLSIL.

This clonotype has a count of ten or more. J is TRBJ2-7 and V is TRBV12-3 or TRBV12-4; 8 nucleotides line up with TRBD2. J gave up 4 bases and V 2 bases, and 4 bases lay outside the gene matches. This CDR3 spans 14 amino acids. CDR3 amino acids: CASSLRTSTYEQYF. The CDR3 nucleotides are TGTGCCAGCAGTTTACGGACTAGCACTTACGAGCAGTACTTC.

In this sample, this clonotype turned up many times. The CDR3 DNA reads as TGTGCCAGCAGTTTACGGCAGGGGATGGACGAGCAGTACTTC. This translates into CASSLRQGMDEQYF. The chain has TRBV28 and TRBJ2-7, with D tentatively TRBD1 (6 bases). V was trimmed by 2 bases and J by 5 bases, leaving 13 bases between them. Looked up from germline, CDR1 is MDHEN and CDR2 is SYDVKM. There are 14 residues in the CDR3.

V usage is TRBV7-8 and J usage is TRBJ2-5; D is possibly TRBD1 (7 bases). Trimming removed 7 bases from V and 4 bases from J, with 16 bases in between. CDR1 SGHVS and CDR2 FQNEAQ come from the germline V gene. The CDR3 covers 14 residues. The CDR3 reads CASTPTEGAETQYF. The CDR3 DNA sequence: TGTGCCAGCACTCCGACGGAGGGGGCAGAGACCCAGTACTTC.

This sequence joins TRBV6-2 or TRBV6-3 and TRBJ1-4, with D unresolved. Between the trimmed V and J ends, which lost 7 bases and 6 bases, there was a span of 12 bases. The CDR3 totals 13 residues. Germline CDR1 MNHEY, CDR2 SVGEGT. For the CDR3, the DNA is TGTGCCAGCAAACTTAGGCGGTATGAAAAACTGTTTTTT. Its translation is CASKLRRYEKLFF.

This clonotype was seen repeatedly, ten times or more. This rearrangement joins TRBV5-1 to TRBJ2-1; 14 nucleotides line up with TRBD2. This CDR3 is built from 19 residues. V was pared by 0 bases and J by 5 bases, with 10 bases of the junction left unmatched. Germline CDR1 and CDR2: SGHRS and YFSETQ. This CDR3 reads CASSLVFGTSGSLNNEQFF. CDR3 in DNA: TGCGCCAGCAGCTTGGTGTTTGGGACTAGCGGGAGTCTAAACAATGAGCAGTTCTTC.

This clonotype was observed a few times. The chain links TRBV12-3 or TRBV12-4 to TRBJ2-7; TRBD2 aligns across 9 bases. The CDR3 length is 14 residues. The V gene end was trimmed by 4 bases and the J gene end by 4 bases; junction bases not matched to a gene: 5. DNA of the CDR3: TGTGCCAGCAGTTGGGCTAGCGGGATTTACGAGCAGTACTTC. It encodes CASSWASGIYEQYF.

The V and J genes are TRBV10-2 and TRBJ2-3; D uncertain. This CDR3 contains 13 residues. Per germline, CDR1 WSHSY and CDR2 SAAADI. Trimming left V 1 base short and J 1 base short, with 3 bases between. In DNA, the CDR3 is TGCGCCAGCAGTGAGTTTGGCACAGATACGCAGTATTTT. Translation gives CASSEFGTDTQYF.

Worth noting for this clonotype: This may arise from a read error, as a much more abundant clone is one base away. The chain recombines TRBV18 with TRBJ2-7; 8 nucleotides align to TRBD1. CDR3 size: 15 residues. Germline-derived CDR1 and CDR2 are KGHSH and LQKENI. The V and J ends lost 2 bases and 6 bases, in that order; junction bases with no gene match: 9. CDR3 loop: CASSPMDRVTCEQYF. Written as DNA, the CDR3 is TGTGCCAGCTCACCAATGGACAGGGTTACCTGCGAGCAGTACTTC.

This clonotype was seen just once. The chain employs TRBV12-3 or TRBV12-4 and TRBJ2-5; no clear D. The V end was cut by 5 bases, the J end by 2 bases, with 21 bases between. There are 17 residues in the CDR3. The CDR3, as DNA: TGTGCCAGCAGTCCCTATTTCAGCCCAGGACGGCAAGAGACCCAGTACTTC. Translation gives CASSPYFSPGRQETQYF.

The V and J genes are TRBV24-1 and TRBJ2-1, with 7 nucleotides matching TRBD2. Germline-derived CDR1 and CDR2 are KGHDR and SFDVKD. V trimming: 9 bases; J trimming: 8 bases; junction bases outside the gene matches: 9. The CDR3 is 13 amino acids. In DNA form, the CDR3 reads TGTGCCACCGGCCGGGACTACGGGGATGAGCAGTTCTTC. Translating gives CATGRDYGDEQFF.

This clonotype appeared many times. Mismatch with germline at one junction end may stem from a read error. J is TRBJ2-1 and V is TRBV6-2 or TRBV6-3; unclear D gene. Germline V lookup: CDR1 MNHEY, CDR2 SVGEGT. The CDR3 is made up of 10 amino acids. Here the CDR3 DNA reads TGTGCCAGCGGTTACAATGAGCAGTTCTTC. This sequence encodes CASGYNEQFF.

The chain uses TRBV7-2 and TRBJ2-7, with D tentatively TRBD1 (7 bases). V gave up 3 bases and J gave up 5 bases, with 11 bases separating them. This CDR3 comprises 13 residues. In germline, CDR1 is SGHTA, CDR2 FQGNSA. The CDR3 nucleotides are TGTGCCAGCAGCTTGGAGGGGGCGGACGAGCAGTACTTC. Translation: CASSLEGADEQYF.

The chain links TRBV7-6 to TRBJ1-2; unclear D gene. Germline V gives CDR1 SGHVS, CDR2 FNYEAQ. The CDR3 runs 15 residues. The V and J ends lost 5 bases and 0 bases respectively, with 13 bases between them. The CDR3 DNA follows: TGTGCCAGCAGCCCCCGGGCCGACTCTAACTATGGCTACACCTTC. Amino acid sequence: CASSPRADSNYGYTF.

This CDR3 reads CASGPGRASYEQYF. CDR3 DNA: TGTGCCAGCGGGCCGGGGCGGGCCTCCTACGAGCAGTACTTC. The rearrangement links TRBV7-9 to TRBJ2-7, with D perhaps given as TRBD1 or TRBD2 (5 bases each). V lost 8 bases and J lost 0, with 14 bases in between. Germline loops: CDR1 SEHNR, CDR2 FQNEAQ (reference sequence). This CDR3 has 14 amino acids.

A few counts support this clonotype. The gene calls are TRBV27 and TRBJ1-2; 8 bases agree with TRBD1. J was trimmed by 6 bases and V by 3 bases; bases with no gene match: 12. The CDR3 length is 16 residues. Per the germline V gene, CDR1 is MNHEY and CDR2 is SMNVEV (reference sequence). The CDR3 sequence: CASSFSPTGGSDGYTF. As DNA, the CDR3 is TGTGCCAGCAGTTTTAGTCCAACAGGGGGTTCGGATGGCTACACCTTC.

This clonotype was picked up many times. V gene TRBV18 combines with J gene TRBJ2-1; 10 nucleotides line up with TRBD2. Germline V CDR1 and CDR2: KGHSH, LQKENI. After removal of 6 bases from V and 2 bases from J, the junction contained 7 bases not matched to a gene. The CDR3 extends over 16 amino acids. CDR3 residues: CASSTSGTSAYNEQFF. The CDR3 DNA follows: TGTGCCAGCTCGACCTCCGGGACTAGCGCCTACAATGAGCAGTTCTTC.

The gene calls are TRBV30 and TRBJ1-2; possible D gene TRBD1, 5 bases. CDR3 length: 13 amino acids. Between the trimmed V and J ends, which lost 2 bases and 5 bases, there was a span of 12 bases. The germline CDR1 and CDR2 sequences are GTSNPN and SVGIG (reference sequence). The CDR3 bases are TGTGCCTGGAGTTCCACCGGGACGTATGGCTACACCTTC. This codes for CAWSSTGTYGYTF.

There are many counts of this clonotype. The CDR3 nucleotides are TGTGCCAGCAGTTTATCTGGGACGGGGTGGATGGATGAGCAGTTCTTC. It specifies CASSLSGTGWMDEQFF. This chain uses TRBV28 with TRBJ2-1; D tentatively fits TRBD1 or TRBD2 (5 bases each). The ends were cut back, 1 base at V and 8 bases at J, with 18 bases in the middle. Germline assignment: CDR1 MDHEN and CDR2 SYDVKM. The CDR3 length is 16 residues.

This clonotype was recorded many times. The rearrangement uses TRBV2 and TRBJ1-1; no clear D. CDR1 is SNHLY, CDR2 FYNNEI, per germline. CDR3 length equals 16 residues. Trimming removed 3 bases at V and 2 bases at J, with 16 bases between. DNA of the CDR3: TGTGCCAGCAGTGATCCTACAGATTCCATCAACACTGAAGCTTTCTTT. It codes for CASSDPTDSINTEAFF.

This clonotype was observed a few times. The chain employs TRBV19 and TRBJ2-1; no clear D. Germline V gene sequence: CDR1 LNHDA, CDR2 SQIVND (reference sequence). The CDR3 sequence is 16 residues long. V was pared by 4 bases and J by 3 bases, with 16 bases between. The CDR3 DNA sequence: TGTGCCAGTAGTAGCCTCCGCGCAGGCTACTACAATGAGCAGTTCTTC. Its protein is CASSSLRAGYYNEQFF. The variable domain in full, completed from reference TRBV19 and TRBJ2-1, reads DGGITQSPKYLFRKEGQNVTLSCEQNLNHDAMYWYRQDPGQGLRLIYYSQIVNDFQKGDIAEGYSVSREKKESFPLTVTSAQKNPTAFYLCASSSLRAGYYNEQFFGPGTRLTVL.

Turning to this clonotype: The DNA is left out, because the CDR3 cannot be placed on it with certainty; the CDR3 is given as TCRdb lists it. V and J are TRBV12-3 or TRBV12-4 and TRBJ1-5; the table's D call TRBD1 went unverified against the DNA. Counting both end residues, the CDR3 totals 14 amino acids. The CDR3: CASSFGPGNQPQHF.

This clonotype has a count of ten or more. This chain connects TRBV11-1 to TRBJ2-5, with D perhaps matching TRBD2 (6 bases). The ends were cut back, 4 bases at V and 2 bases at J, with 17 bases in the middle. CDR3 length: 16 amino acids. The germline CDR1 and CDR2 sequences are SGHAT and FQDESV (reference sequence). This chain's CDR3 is CASSSRNSGRQETQYF. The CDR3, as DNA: TGTGCCAGCAGCTCCCGAAACAGCGGGCGGCAAGAGACCCAGTACTTC.

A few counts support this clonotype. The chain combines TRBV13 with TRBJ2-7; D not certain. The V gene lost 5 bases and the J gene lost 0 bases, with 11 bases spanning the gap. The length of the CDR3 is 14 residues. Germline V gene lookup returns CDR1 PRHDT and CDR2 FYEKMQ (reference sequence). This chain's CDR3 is CASSPRASSYEQYF. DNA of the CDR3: TGTGCCAGCAGCCCCCGCGCCTCCTCCTACGAGCAGTACTTC.